This TCR beta chain came from a study of CD8+CD57+ T cells in acquired aplastic anemia. Whole-study findings and limits: It was found that more than 25 CD8+ CDR3 sequences were shared between patients and controls. Significance was not reached for CD8+ Simpson's diversity between patients and controls.

Notes on this clonotype: The antigen remains undetermined. The CDR3 does not end in the conserved phenylalanine or tryptophan, so this is likely a read error. Because the CDR3's place on the DNA is in doubt, the DNA is left out and the CDR3 is given as listed by TCRdb.

Patients chosen for sequencing had CD8+CD57+ cells that had expanded, as shown by flow cytometry. Blood came from patients not yet given any therapy. The use of genomic DNA as template underpinned the TCR beta VDJ and CDR3 profiling. TCRdb passed the reads through MiXCR, listing each CDR3 protein once. The table includes roughly 290,000 distinct CDR3 sequences, around three fifths detected once. The CDR3 spans 9 residues, counting both ends. CDR1 and CDR2 (germline): DFQATT, SNEGSKA (reference sequence). The V and J genes are TRBV20-1 and TRBJ2-5; no check of the table's D call, TRBD2, against the DNA was made. The sequencing sample was made of sorted CD4+, CD8+, or CD8+CD57+ T cells (not recorded which) from PBMCs. This receptor was obtained from a human donor with aplastic anemia. CDR3 protein: CSASMLAAL.